These 12 T cell receptor beta chains were all obtained from the same sample, sequenced in a study of neoadjuvant nivolumab and ipilimumab in lung cancer (dated by TCRdb to the early 2020s). Per the publication, the time point label means: at surgical resection after neoadjuvant nivolumab +/- ipilimumab. The library was obtained by the immunoSEQ multiplex PCR assay. TCRdb provides this immuneACCESS table in a form limited to in-frame rearrangements. Some clones are lacking; in checked studies, under half of them reflect an unresolved V gene, and why the rest are absent is not known. The sample has 25,000 to 35,000 clones on record, just over 90% of them singletons. The ten largest make up around 4.8% of the sample. This specimen consisted of peripheral blood, obtained after neoadjuvant nivolumab, alone or with ipilimumab, at or shortly before surgery. The receptors were gathered from an adult with non-small cell lung cancer.

The chain combines TRBV5-6 with TRBJ1-3, with TRBD1 identical over 9 bases. This CDR3 comprises 16 residues. The J segment lost 3 bases and the V segment lost 0 bases, leaving 4 bases of the junction unmatched. Germline CDR1 reads SGHDT; CDR2 reads YYEEEE. For the CDR3, the DNA is TGTGCCAGCAGCTTGGGCGGGACAGGGATTGGAAACACCATATATTTT. It is translated as CASSLGGTGIGNTIYF.

The chain has TRBV5-1 and TRBJ2-7, with D perhaps TRBD1 (5 bases). V lost 1 base and J 4 bases, leaving 15 bases between the germline ends. This CDR3 spans 15 amino acids. CDR1 and CDR2 from the germline V gene are SGHRS and YFSETQ. CDR3: CASSLMPDTEYEQYF. DNA of the CDR3: TGCGCCAGCAGCTTGATGCCGGACACGGAGTACGAGCAGTACTTC. Variable domain in full (rest from reference TRBV5-1 and TRBJ2-7): KAGVTQTPRYLIKTRGQQVTLSCSPISGHRSVSWYQQTPGQGLQFLFEYFSETQRNKGNFPGRFSGRQFSNSRSEMNVSTLELGDSALYLCASSLMPDTEYEQYFGPGTRLTVT.

CDR3 amino acids: CASSLVGSDTQYF. CDR3 nucleotide sequence: TGTGCCAGCAGCTTGGTAGGGTCGGATACCCAGTACTTC. The chain couples TRBV5-4 to TRBJ2-7; no reliable D call. Per germline, CDR1 SGHNT and CDR2 YYREEE (reference sequence). V was cut by 0 bases and J by 10 bases, with 14 bases left in between. The length of the CDR3 is 13 residues.

CDR3 amino acids: CASSQGRGTVDGYTF. The CDR3 bases are TGTGCCAGCAGCCAAGGGAGGGGAACCGTGGATGGCTACACCTTC. This chain links TRBV4-2 with TRBJ1-2; tentative D call: TRBD1 (5 bases). Trimming pared 1 base from V and 6 bases from J, leaving 15 bases between. The germline V gene encodes CDR1 LGHNA and CDR2 YNFKEQ. The CDR3 totals 15 residues.

The chain uses TRBV5-1 and TRBJ2-1, with TRBD2 matching over 8 bases. The CDR3 runs to 15 residues. With V trimmed by 4 bases and J by 1 base, 4 bases remained unmatched. The germline V gene encodes CDR1 SGHRS and CDR2 YFSETQ. CDR3 sequence reads: CASSLSGVSYNEQFF. The CDR3 DNA reads TGCGCCAGCAGCCTTAGCGGGGTATCCTACAATGAGCAGTTCTTC.

The chain carries TRBV5-5 and TRBJ2-7; unclear D gene. The CDR3 has 13 amino acids. CDR1 SGHKS and CDR2 YYEKEE come from the germline V gene (reference sequence). The germline V and J ends were trimmed by 2 bases and 2 bases, with 8 bases remaining between them. The CDR3 sequence: CASSLLGPYEQYF. The CDR3 nucleotides read TGTGCCAGCAGCTTACTTGGGCCCTACGAGCAGTACTTC.

The chain couples TRBV2 to TRBJ1-2, with D possibly matching TRBD1 (6 bases). Trimming took 7 bases from V and 7 from J, leaving 19 bases between them. CDR3 length: 14 residues. CDR1 is SNHLY, CDR2 FYNNEI, per germline. The CDR3: CASTRTGSGSGYTF. The CDR3 bases are TGTGCCAGCACCAGAACAGGGTCGGGGTCTGGCTACACCTTC.

The genes are TRBV6-1 and TRBJ1-5; D is undetermined. The length of the CDR3 is 13 residues. Trimming left V 4 bases short and J 5 bases short, with 9 bases between. Germline-derived CDR1 and CDR2 are MNHNS and SASEGT. CDR3 loop: CASSVGPDQPQHF. In nucleotides, the CDR3 is TGTGCCAGCAGTGTTGGTCCAGATCAGCCCCAGCATTTT.

This chain connects TRBV2 to TRBJ1-1, with 9 positions matching TRBD1. V was pared by 5 bases and J by 2 bases, with 9 bases of the junction left unmatched. The CDR3 is 16 residues long. The germline V gene encodes CDR1 SNHLY and CDR2 FYNNEI. In DNA, the CDR3 is TGTGCCAGCAGTTCACAGGGGGCTCTTCCAAACACTGAAGCTTTCTTT. Translated, it gives CASSSQGALPNTEAFF.

The genes are TRBV2 and TRBJ2-7; D call uncertain. V lost 3 bases, J lost 4 bases, and 4 bases lay in between. In germline, CDR1 is SNHLY, CDR2 FYNNEI. The CDR3 spans 11 residues. The CDR3 protein is CASSEKYEQYF. CDR3 sequence (DNA): TGTGCCAGCAGTGAGAAGTACGAGCAGTACTTC.

The V call is TRBV5-1, the J call TRBJ2-1; perhaps TRBD2 as D (5 bases). The CDR3 length is 13 residues. Trimming stripped 0 bases from V and 9 bases from J, with 10 bases between. The germline V gene encodes CDR1 SGHRS and CDR2 YFSETQ. The CDR3 is CASSLGPSGEQFF. The CDR3 bases are TGCGCCAGCAGCTTGGGTCCGAGCGGTGAGCAGTTCTTC.

V and J are TRBV6-5 and TRBJ1-1; 7 nucleotides align to TRBD1. Trimming at V came to 6 bases and at J to 11 bases, leaving 12 bases not matched to a gene. CDR1 is MNHEY, CDR2 SVGAGI, per germline. This CDR3 is 13 amino acids long. The CDR3 sequence is CASRRQGGIVAFF. For the CDR3, the DNA is TGTGCCAGCAGAAGACAGGGTGGTATCGTGGCTTTCTTT.